These T cell receptor beta chains were read from a single sample in a study of shared clonotypes between healthy human individuals. Sequencing used immunoSEQ multiplex PCR; TCRdb keeps in-frame clones, though not all of them. Seen here are under 600,000 clones, more than 95% observed once, and the top ten hold 0.057%. The source material was naive CD4+ T cells sorted from blood. Every receptor here comes from a woman younger than 45 in good health. Each CDR3 is given with its conserved first and last residue. D genes are given only for firm matches. Only part of the rows carry a size: once, few, many, or a class if the clone is expanded.

cdr3_aa cdr3_nt d_call j_call v_call clone_size
CASSESGGLEAFF TGCGCCAGCAGTGAGTCGGGGGGTCTTGAAGCTTTCTTT . TRBJ1-1 TRBV10-1 .
CASSPFEVLNYGYTF TGTGCCAGCTCCCCTTTTGAGGTCCTTAACTATGGCTACACCTTC . TRBJ1-2 TRBV18 once
CASSQGQYATNEKLFF TGCGCCAGCAGCCAGGGGCAATATGCAACTAATGAAAAACTGTTTTTT . TRBJ1-4 TRBV4-1 .
CASGLLSTQTSTDTQYF TGTGCTAGTGGTTTGCTATCGACACAAACTAGCACAGATACGCAGTATTTT . TRBJ2-3 TRBV12-5 .
CASRGTNEQYF TGCGCCAGCAGGGGGACCAACGAGCAGTACTTC . TRBJ2-7 TRBV10-2 many
CASSLVGNSGSYEQFF TGTGCCAGCAGCTTAGTGGGTAATAGCGGGAGTTATGAGCAGTTCTTC TRBD2 TRBJ2-1 TRBV11-2 .
CSVEDPPAFTDTQYF TGCAGCGTTGAAGACCCCCCCGCCTTCACAGATACGCAGTATTTT . TRBJ2-3 TRBV29-1 .
CASSSGTGNLGYGYTF TGTGCCAGCAGCTCCGGGACGGGGAACCTTGGCTATGGCTACACCTTC . TRBJ1-2 TRBV7-9 .
CSVTRTSGSYNEQFF TGCAGCGTGACCCGGACTAGCGGGAGCTACAATGAGCAGTTCTTC TRBD2 TRBJ2-1 TRBV29-1 .
CASSLQGTGTGELFF TGCGCCAGCAGCTTGCAGGGGACGGGCACCGGGGAGCTGTTTTTT . TRBJ2-2 TRBV5-1 .
CASSPWDHTDTQYF TGTGCCAGCTCACCATGGGACCACACAGATACGCAGTATTTT . TRBJ2-3 TRBV18 .
CASTSQPAGGQETQYF TGTGCCAGCACCTCCCAACCGGCGGGAGGCCAAGAGACCCAGTACTTC TRBD2 TRBJ2-5 TRBV7-6 .
CASSLVFEETQYF TGTGCCAGCAGCTTGGTATTTGAGGAGACCCAGTACTTC . TRBJ2-5 TRBV5-6 .
CAISDNGRSRTEAFF TGTGCCATCAGTGATAACGGCCGGTCGAGAACTGAAGCTTTCTTT . TRBJ1-1 TRBV10-3 .
CASSFSYGYTF TGTGCCAGCAGCTTCTCATATGGCTACACCTTC . TRBJ1-2 TRBV7-2 .
CASSPGEIYGYTF TGTGCCAGCAGCCCGGGGGAAATCTATGGCTACACCTTC . TRBJ1-2 TRBV28 .
CASSSSASGNTIYF TGTGCCAGCAGTTCCAGCGCCTCTGGAAACACCATATATTTT . TRBJ1-3 TRBV28 .
CASSATSGSPYEQYF TGTGCCAGTAGTGCAACTAGCGGGAGCCCTTACGAGCAGTACTTC TRBD2 TRBJ2-7 TRBV19 .
CASSRQGAHEQYF TGTGCCAGCAGTCGACAGGGGGCCCACGAGCAGTACTTC TRBD1 TRBJ2-7 TRBV28 .
CASSPSGRARDEQYF TGTGCCAGCAGCCCTAGCGGGAGGGCCAGGGACGAGCAGTACTTC TRBD2 TRBJ2-7 TRBV7-9 .
CASSPTSGSSYNEQFF TGTGCCAGCAGCCCGACTAGCGGGAGCTCCTACAATGAGCAGTTCTTC TRBD2 TRBJ2-1 TRBV7-2 .
CASTARGVYTIYF TGTGCCAGCACCGCCAGGGGAGTATACACCATATATTTT . TRBJ1-3 TRBV7-9 .
CASSLRTGGKNIQYF TGTGCCAGCTCTCTAAGGACAGGAGGCAAAAACATTCAGTACTTC TRBD1 TRBJ2-4 TRBV18 .
CASSLHGDNQETQYF TGTGCCAGCAGTTTACACGGTGACAACCAAGAGACCCAGTACTTC . TRBJ2-5 TRBV27 once
CASSLVAGGSETQYF TGTGCCAGCAGCTTAGTGGCGGGGGGGTCAGAGACCCAGTACTTC TRBD2 TRBJ2-5 TRBV7-9 .
CASSPQGSYNEQFF TGTGCCAGCAGTCCCCAGGGCTCCTACAATGAGCAGTTCTTC . TRBJ2-1 TRBV28 .
CASSAYLAGGDTQYF TGTGCCAGCAGCGCCTACCTGGCGGGAGGCGATACGCAGTATTTT TRBD2 TRBJ2-3 TRBV7-6 .
CATRDTAYEQYF TGTGCCACCAGGGACACTGCCTACGAGCAGTACTTC . TRBJ2-7 TRBV6-1 .
CASRPLRGSYEQYF TGTGCCAGCAGGCCACTCCGGGGGTCCTACGAGCAGTACTTC . TRBJ2-7 TRBV7-8 .
CAWSAQGGVGELFF TGTGCCTGGAGTGCCCAAGGAGGGGTCGGGGAGCTGTTTTTT . TRBJ2-2 TRBV30 .
CASLGARGTDTQYF TGTGCCAGCTTGGGGGCCCGTGGCACAGATACGCAGTATTTT . TRBJ2-3 TRBV28 .
CASSQEDARGTEAFF TGCGCCAGCAGCCAAGAAGATGCCAGGGGCACTGAAGCTTTCTTT . TRBJ1-1 TRBV4-1 .
CATTTSGQGHGEQYF TGTGCCACTACTACTTCGGGACAGGGCCATGGAGAGCAGTACTTC TRBD1 TRBJ2-7 TRBV28 .
CASSQNSYNEQFF TGTGCCAGCAGCCAAAATTCCTACAATGAGCAGTTCTTC . TRBJ2-1 TRBV11-2 .
CASRRGTSGTYEQYF TGTGCCAGTAGGCGCGGAACTAGCGGGACCTACGAGCAGTACTTC TRBD2 TRBJ2-7 TRBV19 .
CASSLQGTGEQPQHF TGCGCCAGCAGTTTACAAGGGACAGGGGAACAGCCCCAGCATTTT TRBD1 TRBJ1-5 TRBV23-1 .
CASSHLAGGPGGELFF TGCGCCAGCAGCCACCTAGCGGGAGGGCCCGGCGGGGAGCTGTTTTTT TRBD2 TRBJ2-2 TRBV4-1 .
CVRSLAGVEAFF TGTGTCAGAAGCTTGGCCGGGGTAGAAGCTTTCTTT . TRBJ1-1 TRBV7-5 .
CASSQGQNTDTQYF TGCGCCAGCAGCCAGGGACAGAACACAGATACGCAGTATTTT TRBD1 TRBJ2-3 TRBV5-1 .
CSVSSGQGETQYF TGCAGCGTTTCTAGCGGTCAGGGGGAGACCCAGTACTTC . TRBJ2-5 TRBV29-1 .
CASSLAGPGIGNTIYF TGTGCCAGCAGCTTAGCGGGTCCTGGGATCGGAAACACCATATATTTT . TRBJ1-3 TRBV11-2 .
CASSQDAGPEPQHF TGCGCCAGCAGCCAAGACGCGGGGCCGGAGCCCCAGCATTTT . TRBJ1-5 TRBV4-1 .
CASLKQGNTGELFF TGTGCCAGCCTAAAACAGGGGAACACCGGGGAGCTGTTTTTT . TRBJ2-2 TRBV2 .
CASSDAGTSGSYNEQFF TGCGCCAGCAGTGATGCCGGGACTAGCGGCTCCTACAATGAGCAGTTCTTC TRBD2 TRBJ2-1 TRBV10-1 .
CASSLVAGNEQFF TGTGCCAGCAGCTTAGTTGCGGGAAATGAGCAGTTCTTC . TRBJ2-1 TRBV7-2 .
CASSYIRGAEAFF TGTGCCAGCAGTTACATAAGGGGGGCTGAAGCTTTCTTT . TRBJ1-1 TRBV6-5 .
CASSLFAGGTDTQYF TGTGCCAGCAGTTTATTTGCGGGAGGCACAGATACGCAGTATTTT TRBD2 TRBJ2-3 TRBV27 .
CASSSISSGTSGFNEQFF TGTGCCAGCAGTTCGATATCTTCCGGGACTAGCGGATTCAATGAGCAGTTCTTC TRBD2 TRBJ2-1 TRBV28 .
CASSHPEGTGLPEQYF TGCGCCAGCAGCCACCCCGAGGGGACAGGGCTACCCGAGCAGTACTTC TRBD1 TRBJ2-7 TRBV4-1 .
CASSLINQPQHF TGTGCCAGCAGCCTCATTAATCAGCCCCAGCATTTT . TRBJ1-5 TRBV7-2 .
CASREGTGQGSQPQHF TGTGCCAGCCGGGAGGGGACGGGACAGGGGAGTCAGCCCCAGCATTTT TRBD1 TRBJ1-5 TRBV28 .
CASGPMGSNQPQHF TGTGCCAGTGGTCCCATGGGTAGCAATCAGCCCCAGCATTTT . TRBJ1-5 TRBV19 .
CASSVLGTNTGELFF TGTGCCAGCAGTGTTTTAGGGACGAACACCGGGGAGCTGTTTTTT . TRBJ2-2 TRBV2 .
CASNDRVGMNTEAFF TGTGCCAGCAACGACAGGGTCGGGATGAACACTGAAGCTTTCTTT TRBD1 TRBJ1-1 TRBV27 .
CAISSRKDQPQHF TGTGCCATCAGTTCGAGAAAAGATCAGCCCCAGCATTTT . TRBJ1-5 TRBV10-3 .
CASSPPFFKNTEAFF TGTGCCAGCAGCCCGCCCTTCTTTAAGAACACTGAAGCTTTCTTT . TRBJ1-1 TRBV21-1 .
CASSPASGVSYNEQFF TGTGCCAGCAGCCCTGCTAGCGGGGTTTCCTACAATGAGCAGTTCTTC TRBD2 TRBJ2-1 TRBV28 .
CASSHFPQGYIQYF TGTGCCAGCAGCCATTTCCCACAGGGCTACATTCAGTACTTC . TRBJ2-4 TRBV28 .
CASSRGLAGGAPLGDTQYF TGTGCCAGCAGCAGAGGACTAGCGGGAGGAGCCCCCTTAGGGGATACGCAGTATTTT TRBD2 TRBJ2-3 TRBV11-2 .